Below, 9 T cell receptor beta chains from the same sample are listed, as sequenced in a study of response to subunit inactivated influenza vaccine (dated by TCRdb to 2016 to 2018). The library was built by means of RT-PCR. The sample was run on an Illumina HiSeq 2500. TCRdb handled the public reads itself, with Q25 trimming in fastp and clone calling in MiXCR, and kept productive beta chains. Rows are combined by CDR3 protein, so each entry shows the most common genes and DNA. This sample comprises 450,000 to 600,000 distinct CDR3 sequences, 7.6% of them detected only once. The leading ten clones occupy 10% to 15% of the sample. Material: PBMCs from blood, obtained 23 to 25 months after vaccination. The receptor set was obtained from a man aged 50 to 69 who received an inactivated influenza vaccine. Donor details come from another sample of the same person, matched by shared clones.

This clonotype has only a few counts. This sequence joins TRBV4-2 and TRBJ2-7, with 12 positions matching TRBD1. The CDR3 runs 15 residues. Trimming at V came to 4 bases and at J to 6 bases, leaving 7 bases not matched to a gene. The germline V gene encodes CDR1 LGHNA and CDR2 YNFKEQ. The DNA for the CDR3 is TGTGCCAGCAGCCGAACGGGACAGGGGGCGGCCGAGCAGTACTTC. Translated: CASSRTGQGAAEQYF.

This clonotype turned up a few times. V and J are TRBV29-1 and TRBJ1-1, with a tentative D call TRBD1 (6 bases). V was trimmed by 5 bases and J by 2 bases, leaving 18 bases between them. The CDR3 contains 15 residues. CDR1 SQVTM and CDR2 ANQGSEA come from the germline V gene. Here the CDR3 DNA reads TGCAGCGTTAAAAAGACGACAGGCTCCAACACTGAAGCTTTCTTT. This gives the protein CSVKKTTGSNTEAFF.

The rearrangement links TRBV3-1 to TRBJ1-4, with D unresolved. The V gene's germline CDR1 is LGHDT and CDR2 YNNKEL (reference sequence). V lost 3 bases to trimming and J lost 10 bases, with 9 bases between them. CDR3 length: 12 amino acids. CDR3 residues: CASSQGGGKLFF. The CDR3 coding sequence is TGTGCCAGCAGCCAGGGCGGAGGAAAACTGTTTTTT.

The CDR3 reads CASSLVAGRGETQYF. CDR3 in DNA: TGCGCCAGCAGCTTGGTTGCCGGGCGAGGGGAGACCCAGTACTTC. The genes are TRBV5-1 and TRBJ2-5, with a tentative D call TRBD2 (5 bases). CDR1 SGHRS and CDR2 YFSETQ come from the germline V gene. Trimming stripped 0 bases from V and 5 bases from J, with 14 bases between. The CDR3 covers 15 residues.

CDR3 loop: CASSQGDRGGGYEQYF. As DNA, the CDR3 is TGTGCCAGCAGCCAAGGGGACCGGGGGGGCGGGTACGAGCAGTACTTC. V and J are TRBV3-1 and TRBJ2-7; TRBD2 matches 8 bases. This CDR3 is built from 16 residues. V lost 1 base and J lost 4; bases outside the gene matches: 9. In germline, CDR1 is LGHDT, CDR2 YNNKEL (reference sequence).

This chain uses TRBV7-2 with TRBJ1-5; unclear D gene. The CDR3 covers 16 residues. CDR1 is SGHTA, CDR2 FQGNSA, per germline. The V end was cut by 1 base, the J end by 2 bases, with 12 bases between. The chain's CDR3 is CASSLGSGKGNQPQHF. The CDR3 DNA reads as TGTGCCAGCAGCTTAGGATCGGGTAAAGGCAATCAGCCCCAGCATTTT.

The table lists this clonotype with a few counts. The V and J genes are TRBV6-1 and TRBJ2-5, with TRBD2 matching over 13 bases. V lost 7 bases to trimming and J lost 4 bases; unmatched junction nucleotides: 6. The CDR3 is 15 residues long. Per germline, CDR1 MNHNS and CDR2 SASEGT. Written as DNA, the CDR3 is TGTGCCAGCACCCCAGGGACTAGCGGGACAGAGACCCAGTACTTC. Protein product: CASTPGTSGTETQYF.

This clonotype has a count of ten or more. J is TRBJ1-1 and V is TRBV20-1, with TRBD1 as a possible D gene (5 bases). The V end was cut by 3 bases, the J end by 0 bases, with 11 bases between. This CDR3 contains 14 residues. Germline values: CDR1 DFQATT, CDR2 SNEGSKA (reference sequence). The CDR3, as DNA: TGCAGTGCTAGTGGAGCCAGGGTGAACACTGAAGCTTTCTTT. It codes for CSASGARVNTEAFF.

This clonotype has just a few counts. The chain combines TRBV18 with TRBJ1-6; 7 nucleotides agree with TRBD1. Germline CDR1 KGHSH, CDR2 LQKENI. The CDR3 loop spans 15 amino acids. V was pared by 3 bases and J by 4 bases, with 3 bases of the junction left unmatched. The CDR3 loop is CASSPGQSYNSPLHF. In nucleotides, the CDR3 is TGTGCCAGCTCACCGGGACAGTCGTATAATTCACCCCTCCACTTT.